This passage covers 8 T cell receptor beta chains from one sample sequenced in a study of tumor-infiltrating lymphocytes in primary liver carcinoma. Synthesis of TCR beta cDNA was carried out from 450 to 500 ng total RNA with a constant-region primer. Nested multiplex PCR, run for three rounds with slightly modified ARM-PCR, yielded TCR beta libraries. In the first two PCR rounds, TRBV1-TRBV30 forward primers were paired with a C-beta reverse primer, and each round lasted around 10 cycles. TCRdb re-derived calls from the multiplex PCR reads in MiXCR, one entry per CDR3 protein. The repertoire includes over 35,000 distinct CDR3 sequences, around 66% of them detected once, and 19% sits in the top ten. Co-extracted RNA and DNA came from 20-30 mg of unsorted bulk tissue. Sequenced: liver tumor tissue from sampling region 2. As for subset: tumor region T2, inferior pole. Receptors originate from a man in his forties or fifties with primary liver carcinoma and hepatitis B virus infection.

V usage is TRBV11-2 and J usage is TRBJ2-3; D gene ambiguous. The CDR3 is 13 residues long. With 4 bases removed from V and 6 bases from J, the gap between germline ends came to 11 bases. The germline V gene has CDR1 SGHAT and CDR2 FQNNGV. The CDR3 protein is CASSSITADTQYF. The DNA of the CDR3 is TGTGCCAGCAGCTCCATCACGGCGGATACGCAGTATTTT.

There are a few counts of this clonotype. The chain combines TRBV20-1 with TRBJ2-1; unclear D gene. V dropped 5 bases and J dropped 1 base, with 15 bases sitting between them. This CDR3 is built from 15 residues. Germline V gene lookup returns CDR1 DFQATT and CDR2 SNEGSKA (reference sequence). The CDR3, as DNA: TGCAGTGCTGGGGAACCTAGGGCGTCCTACAATGAGCAGTTCTTC. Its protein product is CSAGEPRASYNEQFF.

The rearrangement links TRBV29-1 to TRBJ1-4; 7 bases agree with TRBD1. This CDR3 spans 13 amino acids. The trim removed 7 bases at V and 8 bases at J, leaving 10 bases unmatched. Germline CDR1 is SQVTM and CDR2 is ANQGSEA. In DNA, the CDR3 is TGCAGCGCTAGCATTCAGGGGGGAGAAAAACTGTTTTTT. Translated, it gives CSASIQGGEKLFF.

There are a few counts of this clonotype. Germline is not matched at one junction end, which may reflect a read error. The CDR3 protein is CASSSGTAATHERFF. CDR3 sequence (DNA): TGTGCCAGTAGCTCCGGGACAGCGGCTACTCATGAGCGGTTCTTC. This sequence joins TRBV19 and TRBJ2-1, with TRBD1 matching over 7 bases. The germline V gene has CDR1 LNHDA and CDR2 SQIVND (reference sequence). The CDR3 covers 15 residues. The complete variable domain, with remaining parts taken from reference TRBV19 and TRBJ2-1, reads DGGITQSPKYLFRKEGQNVTLSCEQNLNHDAMYWYRQDPGQGLRLIYYSQIVNDFQKGDIAEGYSVSREKKESFPLTVTSAQKNPTAFYLCASSSGTAATHERFFGPGTRLTVL.

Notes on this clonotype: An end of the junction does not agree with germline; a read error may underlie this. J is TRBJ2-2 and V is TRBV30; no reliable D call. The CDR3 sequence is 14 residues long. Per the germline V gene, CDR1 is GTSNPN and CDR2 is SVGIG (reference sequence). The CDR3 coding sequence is TGTGCCTGGATAACGGTGGGGAACACAGGGGAGCTGTTTTTT. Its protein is CAWITVGNTGELFF.

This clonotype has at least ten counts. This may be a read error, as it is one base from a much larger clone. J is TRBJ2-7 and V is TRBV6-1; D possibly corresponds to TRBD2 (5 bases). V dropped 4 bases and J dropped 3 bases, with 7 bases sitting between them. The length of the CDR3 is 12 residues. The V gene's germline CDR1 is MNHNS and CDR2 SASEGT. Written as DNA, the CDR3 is TGTGCCAGCAGTGTAGCGCTCTACGAGCAGTACTTC. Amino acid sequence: CASSVALYEQYF.

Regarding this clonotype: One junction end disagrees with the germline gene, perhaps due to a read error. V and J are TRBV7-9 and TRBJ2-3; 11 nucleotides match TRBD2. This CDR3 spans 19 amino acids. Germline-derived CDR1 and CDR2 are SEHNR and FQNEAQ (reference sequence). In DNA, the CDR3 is TGTACCAGCAGCCAAAGCCTAGCGGGAGGACGAATCCGCACGGATACGCAGTATTTT. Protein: CTSSQSLAGGRIRTDTQYF.

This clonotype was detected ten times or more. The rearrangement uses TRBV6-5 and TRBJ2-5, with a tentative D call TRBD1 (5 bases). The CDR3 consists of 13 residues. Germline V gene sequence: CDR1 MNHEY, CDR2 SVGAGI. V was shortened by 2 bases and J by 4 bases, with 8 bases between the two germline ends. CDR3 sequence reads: CASSYGQGETQYF. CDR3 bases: TGTGCCAGCAGTTACGGTCAGGGAGAGACCCAGTACTTC.